One sample yielded the 30 T cell receptor beta chains listed below, sequenced in a study of blood T cells in healthy people across ages (dated by TCRdb to about 2015). Library generation was performed with 5' RACE. Sequenced using an Illumina HiSeq 2500. A second PCR of roughly 7 to 12 cycles was run with a J-beta primer mix and a sample-barcoded 5' primer. The public reads were quality trimmed at Q25 with fastp and then assembled into clones with MiXCR by TCRdb, keeping productive beta chains. All rows with the same CDR3 protein become a single entry with the most common DNA and genes. Recorded for this sample are some 900,000 distinct CDR3 sequences; 45% to 50% of them occurred a single time. Around 15% of the sample comes from the top ten. Material: blood. The receptors come from a man between 25 and 39 years old in good health.

V is TRBV5-6 and J is TRBJ2-1; no clear D. The germline V gene encodes CDR1 SGHDT and CDR2 YYEEEE. V was trimmed by 2 bases and J by 1 base, leaving 10 bases between them. The length of the CDR3 is 15 residues. The CDR3 DNA reads TGTGCCAGCAGCTTAAGACGCCAGTCCTACAATGAGCAGTTCTTC. Translated: CASSLRRQSYNEQFF.

The chain joins TRBV5-1 to TRBJ2-1, with TRBD2 identical over 15 bases. CDR3 size: 17 residues. CDR1 is SGHRS, CDR2 YFSETQ, per germline. The V and J ends lost 2 bases and 9 bases, in that order; junction bases with no gene match: 9. The CDR3 reads CASSFYRTSGGASEQFF. CDR3 in DNA: TGCGCCAGCAGCTTTTATCGGACTAGCGGGGGGGCCAGTGAGCAGTTCTTC.

The chain joins TRBV3-1 to TRBJ1-5, with a weak D call TRBD1 (5 bases). Trimming left V 5 bases short and J 9 bases short, with 14 bases between. This CDR3 is 13 amino acids long. In germline, CDR1 is LGHDT, CDR2 YNNKEL (reference sequence). As DNA, the CDR3 is TGTGCCAGCAGCGAGATGGGGGATCGGCCCCAGCATTTT. It encodes CASSEMGDRPQHF. Filled out from reference TRBV3-1 and TRBJ1-5, the complete variable domain reads DTAVSQTPKYLVTQMGNDKSIKCEQNLGHDTMYWYKQDSKKFLKIMFSYNNKELIINETVPNRFSPKSPDKAHLNLHINSLELGDSAVYFCASSEMGDRPQHFGDGTRLSIL.

The rearrangement uses TRBV12-3 or TRBV12-4 and TRBJ2-1; D gene unclear. The CDR3 contains 14 residues. V dropped 5 bases and J dropped 1 base, with 9 bases sitting between them. The CDR3 DNA is TGTGCCAGCAGTCAGACACCATCCTACAATGAGCAGTTCTTC. Its protein is CASSQTPSYNEQFF.

The chain has TRBV20-1 and TRBJ2-3, with D possibly TRBD1 on 6 matching bases. Per the germline V gene, CDR1 is DFQATT and CDR2 is SNEGSKA (reference sequence). The germline V and J ends were trimmed by 5 bases and 8 bases, with 17 bases remaining between them. The CDR3 has 13 residues. CDR3 loop: CSAGGSPGRTQYF. CDR3 coding DNA: TGCAGTGCTGGGGGCTCTCCGGGCCGTACGCAGTATTTT.

The chain joins TRBV20-1 to TRBJ2-7, with D possibly being TRBD1 or TRBD2 (5 bases each). Germline V lookup: CDR1 DFQATT, CDR2 SNEGSKA (reference sequence). The length of the CDR3 is 15 residues. The V gene lost 0 bases and the J gene lost 0 bases, with 12 bases spanning the gap. The CDR3 region has the DNA TGCAGTGCTAGAGATATGTGGGGGAGCTCCTACGAGCAGTACTTC. As protein: CSARDMWGSSYEQYF.

This clonotype was observed a few times. V gene TRBV20-1 combines with J gene TRBJ1-5; D unclear. From germline, CDR1 is DFQATT and CDR2 SNEGSKA (reference sequence). V was trimmed by 0 bases and J by 4 bases, leaving 10 bases between them. The CDR3 extends over 14 amino acids. Here the CDR3 DNA reads TGCAGTGCTAGAGATCCGGAACTAAATCAGCCCCAGCATTTT. Its protein product is CSARDPELNQPQHF.

This chain joins TRBV27 and TRBJ2-3; D remains ambiguous. CDR3 length: 16 amino acids. Trimming took 5 bases from V and 1 from J, leaving 16 bases between them. Germline assignment: CDR1 MNHEY and CDR2 SMNVEV (reference sequence). CDR3 sequence reads: CASSLVMGRGTDTQYF. The CDR3 DNA follows: TGTGCCAGCAGTCTAGTTATGGGTCGCGGCACAGATACGCAGTATTTT.

In this sample, this clonotype turned up a few times. The chain recombines TRBV6-2 or TRBV6-3 with TRBJ2-5; 8 nucleotides match TRBD2. CDR1 and CDR2 (germline): MNHEY, SVGEGT. The CDR3 runs to 15 residues. Germline trimming cut 7 bases from V and 6 bases from J; bases unmatched to any gene: 13. CDR3 DNA: TGTGCCAGCATCCCCCTACCGGGGGGGGAAAAGACCCAGTACTTC. It encodes CASIPLPGGEKTQYF.

J is TRBJ2-4 and V is TRBV10-2, with TRBD2 identical over 8 bases. Gene TRBJ2-5 matches the end of the DNA better, so the J call may be wrong. This CDR3 comprises 16 residues. From germline, CDR1 is WSHSY and CDR2 SAAADI. The CDR3 nucleotides are TGCGCCAGCAGTGAGGCGGTAGCGGGACCTCTTGAGACCCAGTACTTC. Translated: CASSEAVAGPLETQYF.

This chain joins TRBV28 and TRBJ2-7; D perhaps matches TRBD1 (6 bases). Germline V gives CDR1 MDHEN, CDR2 SYDVKM. This CDR3 is 15 amino acids long. The germline V and J ends were trimmed by 4 bases and 0 bases, with 13 bases remaining between them. Here the CDR3 DNA reads TGTGCCAGCAGTTCTCGGACAGATCACTCCTACGAGCAGTACTTC. Amino acids: CASSSRTDHSYEQYF.

This clonotype was detected a few times. The chain links TRBV4-1 to TRBJ1-2; weak D call: TRBD1 (5 bases). Germline lookup yields CDR1 MGHRA and CDR2 YSYEKL. V lost 4 bases and J lost 5, with 17 bases in between. This CDR3 comprises 15 residues. The CDR3 spells CASSREVSRTYGYTF. For the CDR3, the DNA is TGCGCCAGCAGCCGAGAAGTGTCGAGGACATATGGCTACACCTTC.

The CDR3 DNA follows: TGCGCCAGCAGCCAAGGGGGGGGCAAGCACGAGCAGTACTTC. This encodes CASSQGGGKHEQYF. The chain combines TRBV4-1 with TRBJ2-5; D is possibly TRBD2 (7 bases). Gene TRBJ2-7 matches the end of the DNA better, so the J call may be wrong. This CDR3 has 14 amino acids. In germline, CDR1 is MGHRA, CDR2 YSYEKL.

This chain connects TRBV20-1 to TRBJ1-5; D unclear. The V end lost 3 bases, the J end lost 2 bases, and 11 bases lay between the germline ends. The CDR3 contains 14 residues. CDR1 DFQATT and CDR2 SNEGSKA come from the germline V gene (reference sequence). The CDR3 sequence: CSASFGYGNQPQHF. The CDR3 nucleotides read TGCAGTGCTAGCTTCGGATATGGCAATCAGCCCCAGCATTTT.

J is TRBJ2-6 and V is TRBV6-2 or TRBV6-3, with D uncertain. From germline, CDR1 is MNHEY and CDR2 SVGEGT. Trimming shortened V by 6 bases and J by 0 bases, and 6 bases separated the two germline ends. This CDR3 spans 14 amino acids. The CDR3: CASRQVSGANVLTF. CDR3 nucleotides: TGTGCCAGCAGGCAAGTCTCTGGGGCCAACGTCCTGACTTTC.

The chain uses TRBV5-1 and TRBJ2-7, with 10 bases matching TRBD1. Losses at the gene ends were 3 bases for V and 1 base for J; bases not matched to a gene: 4. The CDR3 runs 15 residues. Germline V CDR1 and CDR2: SGHRS, YFSETQ. CDR3 loop: CASSSDRGRSYEQYF. CDR3 nucleotide sequence: TGCGCCAGCAGCTCAGACAGGGGGCGATCCTACGAGCAGTACTTC.

This clonotype appeared once. This chain uses TRBV7-6 with TRBJ2-7, with 7 bases lining up with TRBD1. J lost 0 bases, V lost 4 bases, and 9 bases had no gene match. Germline values: CDR1 SGHVS, CDR2 FNYEAQ. The CDR3 runs 16 residues. For the CDR3, the DNA is TGTGCCAGCAGCTCCGCCTCGGACAGGACCTCCTACGAGCAGTACTTC. It specifies CASSSASDRTSYEQYF.

The gene calls are TRBV6-6 and TRBJ1-3; no reliable D call. This CDR3 is built from 15 residues. Per germline, CDR1 MNHNY and CDR2 SVGAGI (reference sequence). The V end was cut by 7 bases, the J end by 1 base, with 14 bases between. The CDR3 DNA reads as TGTGCCAGCAAAGGTCCGGAGCCTTCTGGAAACACCATATATTTT. This encodes CASKGPEPSGNTIYF.

The chain links TRBV25-1 to TRBJ2-2, with 9 bases identical to TRBD1. Trimming removed 4 bases from V and 6 bases from J; junction bases left unmatched: 6. The CDR3 has 15 amino acids. Germline V gives CDR1 MGHDK, CDR2 SYGVNS. CDR3 protein: CASSVRDRVAGELFF. The CDR3 nucleotides are TGTGCCAGCAGTGTCCGGGACAGGGTTGCCGGGGAGCTGTTTTTT.

The chain joins TRBV5-1 to TRBJ1-5; 9 positions agree with TRBD1. Losses at the gene ends were 9 bases for V and 4 bases for J; bases not matched to a gene: 17. From germline, CDR1 is SGHRS and CDR2 YFSETQ. The length of the CDR3 is 17 residues. The CDR3 region has the DNA TGCGCCACGTCGCCCCCGGGACAGGGTTTTAAGAATCAGCCCCAGCATTTT. Its translation: CATSPPGQGFKNQPQHF.

This chain links TRBV20-1 with TRBJ2-1; TRBD2 matches at 12 bases. Germline V gives CDR1 DFQATT, CDR2 SNEGSKA (reference sequence). The junction had 4 bases not matched to a gene; V was cut back by 5 bases and J by 2 bases. This CDR3 has 15 amino acids. The CDR3 coding sequence is TGCAGTGCTCGGACTAGCGGGGAGACCTACAATGAGCAGTTCTTC. Its translation: CSARTSGETYNEQFF.

The chain is built from TRBV9 and TRBJ1-6, with 7 bases that match TRBD1. Trimming cost V 2 bases and J 6 bases; bases outside gene matches: 5. Germline-derived CDR1 and CDR2 are SGDLS and YYNGEE. The CDR3 runs 15 residues. The CDR3 nucleotides are TGTGCCAGCAGCGTGACGGGACAGACTAATTCACCCCTCCACTTT. Amino acids: CASSVTGQTNSPLHF.

The chain couples TRBV18 to TRBJ1-4, with 9 bases identical to TRBD1. Germline trimming cut 2 bases from V and 7 bases from J; bases unmatched to any gene: 5. CDR1 is KGHSH, CDR2 LQKENI, per germline. CDR3 length: 15 amino acids. CDR3 residues: CASSPDGTGSEKLFF. In DNA form, the CDR3 reads TGTGCCAGCTCACCAGATGGGACAGGGAGTGAAAAACTGTTTTTT.

The chain carries TRBV12-3 or TRBV12-4 and TRBJ2-5; D may be TRBD1 or TRBD2 (5 bases each). Near its end, the DNA agrees better with TRBJ2-7, so the J call may be wrong. The CDR3 consists of 16 residues. The CDR3 is CASSLGGKARAYEQYF. The CDR3 nucleotides read TGTGCCAGCAGTTTAGGGGGCAAAGCGAGGGCCTACGAGCAGTACTTC.

CDR3 loop: CASSFGTKIRYEQYF. DNA of the CDR3: TGTGCCAGCAGCTTCGGTACCAAGATTCGCTACGAGCAGTACTTC. The V call is TRBV7-9, the J call TRBJ2-7; D unresolved. The germline V gene encodes CDR1 SEHNR and CDR2 FQNEAQ (reference sequence). V shed 3 bases and J shed 3 bases, with 15 bases lying between them. The CDR3 has 15 amino acids.

Worth noting for this clonotype: Since the CDR3 does not end with the conserved phenylalanine or tryptophan, this likely comes from a read error. The chain carries TRBV12-3 or TRBV12-4 and TRBJ2-7; tentatively, D is TRBD2 (6 bases). This CDR3 spans 13 amino acids. The ends were cut back, 1 base at V and 5 bases at J, with 9 bases in the middle. CDR3 DNA sequence: TGTGCCAGCAGTTTAGGGAGGGTCAACGAGCAGTACTAC. Its translation: CASSLGRVNEQYY.

The CDR3 sequence is CASSRTGQSNSPLHF. CDR3 coding DNA: TGCGCCAGCAGCCGGACGGGACAGAGTAATTCACCCCTCCACTTT. The V call is TRBV4-1, the J call TRBJ1-6, with 7 bases lining up with TRBD1. CDR1 and CDR2 from the germline V gene are MGHRA and YSYEKL. The V and J ends lost 4 bases and 6 bases, in that order; junction bases with no gene match: 6. The length of the CDR3 is 15 residues.

This clonotype was seen more than once but under ten times. The chain employs TRBV6-5 and TRBJ2-1; D is unresolved. The CDR3 consists of 15 residues. Germline values: CDR1 MNHEY, CDR2 SVGAGI. Trimming took off 4 bases at V and 8 bases at J, with 18 bases between the two ends. The CDR3 DNA reads as TGTGCCAGCAGTTCGAGCCCCCTTCTCGGCGATGAGCAGTTCTTC. As protein: CASSSSPLLGDEQFF.

A note on this clonotype: A read error may produce the germline difference seen at one junction end. V and J are TRBV11-1 and TRBJ2-1; 7 nucleotides line up with TRBD1. Germline CDR1 and CDR2: SGHAT and FQDESV (reference sequence). CDR3 length: 16 amino acids. The CDR3 reads CTSSPSYRGLYNEQFF. CDR3 in DNA: TGTACCAGCAGCCCTAGTTACAGGGGTTTATACAATGAGCAGTTCTTC. The complete variable domain, with remaining parts taken from reference TRBV11-1 and TRBJ2-1, reads EAEVAQSPRYKITEKSQAVAFWCDPISGHATLYWYRQILGQGPELLVQFQDESVVDDSQLPKDRFSAERLKGVDSTLKIQPAELGDSAMYLCTSSPSYRGLYNEQFFGPGTRLTVL.

This clonotype was observed a single time. J is TRBJ1-5 and V is TRBV6-2 or TRBV6-3; a possible D gene is TRBD1 (5 bases). The germline CDR1 and CDR2 sequences are MNHEY and SVGEGT. Trimming left V 2 bases short and J 7 bases short, with 9 bases between. The CDR3 totals 13 residues. CDR3 DNA: TGTGCCAGCAGTTACGGGGGTTCACAGCCCCAGCATTTT. It is translated as CASSYGGSQPQHF.